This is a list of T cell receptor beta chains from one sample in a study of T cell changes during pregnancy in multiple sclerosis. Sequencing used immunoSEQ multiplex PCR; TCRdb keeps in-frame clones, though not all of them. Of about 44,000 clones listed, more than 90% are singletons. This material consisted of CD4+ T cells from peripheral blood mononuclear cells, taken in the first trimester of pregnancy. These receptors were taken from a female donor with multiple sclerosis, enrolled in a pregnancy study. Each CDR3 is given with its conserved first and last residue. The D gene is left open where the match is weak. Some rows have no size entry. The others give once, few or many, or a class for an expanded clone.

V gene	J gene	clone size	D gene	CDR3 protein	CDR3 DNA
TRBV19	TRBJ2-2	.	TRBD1	CASTPTGDTGELFF	TGTGCCAGTACCCCCACAGGGGACACCGGGGAGCTGTTTTTT
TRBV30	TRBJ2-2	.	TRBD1	CAWSAHSGTATTGELFF	TGTGCCTGGAGTGCCCATTCCGGGACAGCGACCACCGGGGAGCTGTTTTTT
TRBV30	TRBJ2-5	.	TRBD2	CAWRGMSGRETQYF	TGTGCCTGGAGAGGAATGAGCGGGAGAGAGACCCAGTACTTC
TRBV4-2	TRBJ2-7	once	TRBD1	CASSQEATGTAYEQYF	TGTGCCAGCAGCCAAGAGGCCACCGGGACAGCCTACGAGCAGTACTTC
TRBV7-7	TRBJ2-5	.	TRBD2	CASSLAAGLAGETQYF	TGTGCTAGCAGCTTAGCGGCGGGACTAGCGGGAGAGACCCAGTACTTC
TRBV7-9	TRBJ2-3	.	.	CASSPQAGDTQYF	TGTGCCAGCAGTCCCCAGGCCGGCGATACGCAGTATTTT
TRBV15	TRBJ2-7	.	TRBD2	CATSRDRRLAGVDEQYF	TGTGCCACCAGCAGAGATCGGAGACTAGCGGGAGTCGACGAGCAGTACTTC
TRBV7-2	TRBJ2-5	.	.	CASSPNGLFQETQYF	TGTGCCAGCAGCCCAAACGGACTGTTTCAAGAGACCCAGTACTTC
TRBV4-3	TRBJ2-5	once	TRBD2	CASTPVRGDKFGREGHSETQYF	TGCGCCAGCACGCCAGTAAGGGGTGACAAGTTTGGGCGGGAGGGCCATTCGGAGACCCAGTACTTC
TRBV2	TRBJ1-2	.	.	CASSETPTGSYTF	TGTGCCAGCAGTGAAACGCCGACAGGAAGCTACACCTTC
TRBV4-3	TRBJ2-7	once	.	CASSQKGGGGYEQYF	TGCGCCAGCAGCCAAAAAGGAGGGGGCGGGTACGAGCAGTACTTC
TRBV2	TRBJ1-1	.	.	CASSEGLYGEAFF	TGTGCCAGCAGTGAAGGACTGTACGGTGAAGCTTTCTTT
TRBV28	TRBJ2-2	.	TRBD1	CASSFYTGQPNTGELFF	TGTGCCAGCAGTTTTTACACGGGACAGCCCAACACCGGGGAGCTGTTTTTT
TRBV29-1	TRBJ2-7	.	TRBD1	CSVGTPRGQDYEQYF	TGCAGCGTTGGAACCCCAAGGGGGCAAGACTACGAGCAGTACTTC
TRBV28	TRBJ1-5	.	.	CASSPSDSGPNQPQHF	TGTGCCAGCAGCCCCTCGGACTCGGGTCCCAATCAGCCCCAGCATTTT
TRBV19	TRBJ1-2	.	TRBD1	CASSSRDRGHYGYTF	TGTGCCAGTAGTAGCCGGGACAGGGGACATTATGGCTACACCTTC
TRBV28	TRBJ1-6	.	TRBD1	CASSYIDRGNSPLHF	TGTGCCAGCAGTTACATTGACAGGGGTAATTCACCCCTCCACTTT
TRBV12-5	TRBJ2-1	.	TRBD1	CASGTLPGTGSTEQFF	TGTGCTAGTGGAACCCTCCCCGGGACAGGGTCCACTGAGCAGTTCTTC
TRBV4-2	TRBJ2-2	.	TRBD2	CASSQERGLAGLTGELFF	TGTGCCAGCAGCCAAGAGAGGGGACTAGCGGGACTTACCGGGGAGCTGTTTTTT
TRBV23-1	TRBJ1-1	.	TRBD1	CASSHFTGTGRGNTEAFF	TGCGCCAGCAGTCATTTTACCGGGACAGGGAGGGGTAACACTGAAGCTTTCTTT
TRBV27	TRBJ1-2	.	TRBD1	CASSYRGGGYTF	TGTGCCAGCAGTTACAGGGGAGGAGGCTACACCTTC
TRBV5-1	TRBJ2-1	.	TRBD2	CASSSSGTSGNEQFF	TGCGCCAGCAGCTCCAGCGGGACTAGCGGTAATGAGCAGTTCTTC
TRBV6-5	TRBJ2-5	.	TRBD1	CASSNRRGQETQYF	TGTGCCAGCAGTAACCGCAGGGGGCAAGAGACCCAGTACTTC
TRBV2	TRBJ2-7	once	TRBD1	CASRQGTSYEQYF	TGTGCCTCACGACAGGGGACAAGCTACGAGCAGTACTTC
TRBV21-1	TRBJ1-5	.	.	CASSKPGDEPQHF	TGTGCCAGCAGCAAACCAGGGGACGAACCCCAGCATTTT
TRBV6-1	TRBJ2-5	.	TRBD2	CVTRLAGSETQYF	TGTGTCACTCGACTAGCGGGATCCGAGACCCAGTACTTC
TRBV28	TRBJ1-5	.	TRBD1	CASSRTGHGGNQPQHF	TGTGCCAGCAGCCGGACAGGGCACGGCGGCAATCAGCCCCAGCATTTT
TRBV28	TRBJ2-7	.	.	CASTDTRLPAYEQYF	TGTGCCAGCACGGACACCCGGTTGCCAGCCTACGAGCAGTACTTC
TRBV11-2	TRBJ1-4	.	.	CATSRGTNEKLFF	TGTGCCACCTCTAGAGGGACTAATGAAAAACTGTTTTTT
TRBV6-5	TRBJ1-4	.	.	CASSYSGGVEKLFF	TGTGCCAGCAGTTACTCGGGCGGGGTTGAAAAACTGTTTTTT
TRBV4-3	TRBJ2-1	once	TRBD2	CASGWTSVVNEQFF	TGCGCCAGCGGGTGGACTAGCGTCGTGAATGAGCAGTTCTTC
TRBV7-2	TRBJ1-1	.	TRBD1	CASSLGQGAYNTEAFF	TGTGCCAGCAGCTTAGGGCAGGGGGCATATAACACTGAAGCTTTCTTT
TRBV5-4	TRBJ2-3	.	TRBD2	CASSLRTSGTDTQYF	TGTGCCAGCAGCTTACGGACTAGCGGCACAGATACGCAGTATTTT
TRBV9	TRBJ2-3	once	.	CASSVGVNVGTDTQYF	TGTGCCAGCAGCGTAGGAGTCAATGTAGGCACAGATACGCAGTATTTT
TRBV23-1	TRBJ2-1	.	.	CASSQKQAYNEQFF	TGCGCCAGCAGTCAAAAACAGGCCTACAATGAGCAGTTCTTC
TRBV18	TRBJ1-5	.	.	CASSPPEGHQPQHF	TGTGCCAGCTCACCACCGGAGGGACATCAGCCCCAGCATTTT
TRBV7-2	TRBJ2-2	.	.	CASSLLGNTGELFF	TGTGCCAGCAGCTTACTAGGGAACACCGGGGAGCTGTTTTTT
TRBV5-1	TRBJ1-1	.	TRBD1	CASSPRQGGATEAFF	TGCGCCAGCAGCCCAAGACAAGGGGGCGCGACTGAAGCTTTCTTT
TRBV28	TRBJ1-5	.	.	CASSAPGTHNQPQHF	TGTGCCAGCAGTGCCCCTGGGACTCACAATCAGCCCCAGCATTTT
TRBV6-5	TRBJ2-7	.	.	CASSYRQEFSYEQYF	TGTGCCAGCAGTTACCGACAGGAATTCTCCTACGAGCAGTACTTC
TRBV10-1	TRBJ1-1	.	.	CASMVYRVDVNTEAFF	TGCGCCAGCATGGTTTACAGGGTGGATGTTAACACTGAAGCTTTCTTT
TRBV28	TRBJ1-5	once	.	CASNRQGSNQPQHF	TGTGCCAGCAATCGGCAGGGGTCCAATCAGCCCCAGCATTTT
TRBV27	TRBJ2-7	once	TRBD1	CASSRTGNSYEQYF	TGTGCCAGCAGTAGGACAGGGAACTCCTACGAGCAGTACTTC
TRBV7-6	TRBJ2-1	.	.	CASSFRPRSPYNEQFF	TGTGCCAGCAGCTTTCGTCCTAGGAGCCCATACAATGAGCAGTTCTTC
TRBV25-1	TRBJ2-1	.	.	CASSEPSSSSYNEQFF	TGTGCCAGCAGTGAACCGTCTAGTAGCTCCTACAATGAGCAGTTCTTC
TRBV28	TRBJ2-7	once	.	CASVSEVSYEQYF	TGTGCCAGCGTCTCGGAGGTCTCCTACGAGCAGTACTTC
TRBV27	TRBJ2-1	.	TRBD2	CASSLSRLTGGPNEQFF	TGTGCCAGCAGTTTATCCCGGCTGACGGGAGGGCCCAATGAGCAGTTCTTC
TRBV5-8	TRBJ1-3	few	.	CASSPGTAGGNTIYF	TGTGCCAGCAGCCCAGGGACCGCGGGAGGAAACACCATATATTTT